The rows below give T cell receptor beta chains drawn from one sample of a study of blood T cell repertoires in COVID-19. Libraries were prepared by immunoSEQ multiplex PCR; TCRdb keeps only in-frame clonotypes and omits some of them. The sample includes some 82,000 clones, 75% to 95% of them seen just once. The sequencing sample was made of peripheral blood. These receptors were collected from a woman aged 50 to 60 in a cohort sampled during active COVID-19. CDR3s include the opening cysteine and the closing phenylalanine or tryptophan. The D gene is left open where the match is weak. Clone size is shown for a subset of rows, as once, few, many or a class of expanded clone.

abundance	d_gene	j_gene	v_gene	CDR3nt	CDR3aa
NA	NA	TRBJ2-1	TRBV28	TGTGCCAGCAGCTTGGATGGCGGGTACAATGAGCAGTTCTTC	CASSLDGGYNEQFF
NA	TRBD1	TRBJ2-2	TRBV7-3	TGTGCCAGCAGGCGTACCGGGACAGTGAACACCGGGGAGCTGTTTTTT	CASRRTGTVNTGELFF
once	NA	TRBJ1-4	TRBV12-3/TRBV12-4	TGTGCCAGCAGTTTACAGTGGGCACTGTTTTTT	CASSLQWALFF
NA	NA	TRBJ1-1	TRBV18	TGTGCCAGCTCGCAAGCGGTGAACACTGAAGCTTTCTTT	CASSQAVNTEAFF
NA	TRBD2	TRBJ2-2	TRBV19	TGTGCCAGTACCCCGGGACTAGTTGTTGCCGGGGAGCTGTTTTTT	CASTPGLVVAGELFF
NA	TRBD1	TRBJ2-1	TRBV5-6	TGTGCCAGCAGCTTGGGGACAGGGGCACACAATGAGCAGTTCTTC	CASSLGTGAHNEQFF
NA	NA	TRBJ2-5	TRBV5-6	TGTGCCAGCAGCGGACAGACCCAAGAGACCCAGTACTTC	CASSGQTQETQYF
NA	TRBD1	TRBJ1-6	TRBV19	TGTGCCAGTAGTATCGCGGACAGGGCTGATTCACCCCTCCACTTT	CASSIADRADSPLHF
NA	NA	TRBJ2-3	TRBV4-1	TGCGCCAGCAGCCACCCGGCCAGGGTCAGAGATACGCAGTATTTT	CASSHPARVRDTQYF
NA	TRBD1	TRBJ1-6	TRBV10-3	TGTGCCATCAGTGCACAGGGGCTGGTCTATAATTCACCCCTCCACTTT	CAISAQGLVYNSPLHF
NA	NA	TRBJ2-1	TRBV28	TGTGCCAGCAGTTGGAGGGGGCCTGGCAATGAGCAGTTCTTC	CASSWRGPGNEQFF
NA	NA	TRBJ2-2	TRBV7-9	TGTGCCAGCAGTTTCATTCAGGGCGGGGAGCTGTTTTTT	CASSFIQGGELFF
NA	TRBD2	TRBJ2-3	TRBV4-1	TGCGCCAGCAGTCAGTCTTGGACTAGCGGGAGCTTTGGGGCAGATACGCAGTATTTT	CASSQSWTSGSFGADTQYF
NA	TRBD1	TRBJ2-7	TRBV6-6	TGTGCCAGCAGTCAGCGACAGGGAGAGATCGAGCAGTACTTC	CASSQRQGEIEQYF
NA	NA	TRBJ1-2	TRBV6-5	TGTGCCAGCAGCAGGGACTGGCGGGGCTATGGCTACACCTTC	CASSRDWRGYGYTF
NA	NA	TRBJ2-1	TRBV23-1	TGCGCCAGCAGTCAATTAACAGCTACCTACAATGAGCAGTTCTTC	CASSQLTATYNEQFF
NA	NA	TRBJ1-2	TRBV20-1	TGCAGTGCTAAGGAGGGGTATGGCTACACCTTC	CSAKEGYGYTF
NA	NA	TRBJ1-6	TRBV6-1	TGTGCCAGCAGTGAACAGGGAGGGCGATCACCCCTCCACTTT	CASSEQGGRSPLHF
NA	TRBD2	TRBJ2-2	TRBV7-3	TGTGCCAGCAGCTCCCGGGCGAGCGGGAACGGGGAGCTGTTTTTT	CASSSRASGNGELFF
NA	NA	TRBJ1-6	TRBV5-4	TGTGCCAGCAGCTTGCTTGGCGGTCAGACGGGTTCACCCCTCCACTTT	CASSLLGGQTGSPLHF
NA	NA	TRBJ1-2	TRBV18	TGTGCCAGCTCTTCGGACAGCTATGGCTACACCTTC	CASSSDSYGYTF
NA	TRBD1	TRBJ1-4	TRBV4-1	TGCGCCAGCAGCCAAGCCGGGGGACAGACGCTGTTTTTT	CASSQAGGQTLFF
NA	TRBD1	TRBJ2-7	TRBV5-1	TGCGCCAGCAGCTTGGTCCAGGGGGACTACGAGCAGTACTTC	CASSLVQGDYEQYF
NA	TRBD1	TRBJ1-2	TRBV6-5	TGTGCCAGTCGGGACAGGGCTTATGGCTACACCTTC	CASRDRAYGYTF
NA	NA	TRBJ1-4	TRBV25-1	TGTGCCAGCAGTGAATATTTCGAGCAAGAAAAACTGTTTTTT	CASSEYFEQEKLFF
NA	TRBD2	TRBJ2-7	TRBV4-2	TGTGCCAGCAGCTTGGGACTAGCGGGAGGGCCTGGGTACGAGCAGTACTTC	CASSLGLAGGPGYEQYF
NA	NA	TRBJ2-2	TRBV6-1	TGTGCCAGCAGTGACGAAAGGGGGAGGAACACCGGGGAGCTGTTTTTT	CASSDERGRNTGELFF
NA	TRBD1	TRBJ2-5	TRBV6-5	TGTGCCAGCACCCCAATGACAGGGGGCGAAGAGACCCAGTACTTC	CASTPMTGGEETQYF
NA	TRBD2	TRBJ2-1	TRBV12-3/TRBV12-4	TGTGCCAGCAGTTTAGTTCTAGCGGGCCCTTCGATCTTC	CASSLVLAGPSIF
NA	NA	TRBJ2-1	TRBV5-4	TGTGCCAGCAGCTTTGACAGGTCCAATGAGCAGTTCTTC	CASSFDRSNEQFF
NA	NA	TRBJ1-5	TRBV19	TGTGCCAGCGCAGGGCGGACCAATCAGCCCCAGCATTTT	CASAGRTNQPQHF
NA	TRBD2	TRBJ2-3	TRBV9	TGTGCCAGCAGCGTAGATGGTAGCGGGATTAGCACAGATACGCAGTATTTT	CASSVDGSGISTDTQYF
NA	TRBD1	TRBJ2-5	TRBV18	TGTGCCAGCTCACCACCGAGGACAGGGGGGGCCCAAGAGACCCAGTACTTC	CASSPPRTGGAQETQYF
few	NA	TRBJ2-7	TRBV7-9	TGTGCCAGCAGCTTTTACGGTAACTACGAGCAGTACTTC	CASSFYGNYEQYF
NA	NA	TRBJ2-5	TRBV2	TGTGCCACTGCCGGGACACACCAAGAGACCCAGTACTTC	CATAGTHQETQYF
NA	NA	TRBJ2-7	TRBV10-3	TGTGCCATCAGGGCCGGGACTGCGTACGAGCAGTACTTC	CAIRAGTAYEQYF
once	TRBD1	TRBJ1-2	TRBV5-1	TGCGCCAGCAGCTTGCCGACAGGGGACTATGGCTACACCTTC	CASSLPTGDYGYTF
NA	NA	TRBJ2-2	TRBV5-4	TGTGCCAGCAGCAAAAAAGGCGTGTGGGGCGTCGCCGGGGAGCTGTTTTTT	CASSKKGVWGVAGELFF
NA	NA	TRBJ2-3	TRBV10-1	TGCGCCAGCAGTGATTTTCAGGGCGCAGATACGCAGTATTTT	CASSDFQGADTQYF
NA	NA	TRBJ2-7	TRBV5-1	TGCGCCAGCAGCTTAGAGGGCGAGCAGTACTTC	CASSLEGEQYF
NA	TRBD1	TRBJ1-1	TRBV29-1	TGCAGCGTTGTTGGGACAGCCACTATGAACACTGAAGCTTTCTTT	CSVVGTATMNTEAFF
NA	TRBD2	TRBJ2-3	TRBV27	TGTGCCAGCAGGAATCTAGCGGGAGAGGATACGCAGTATTTT	CASRNLAGEDTQYF
medium-sized	TRBD2	TRBJ2-1	TRBV28	TGTGCCAGCAGTACTAGCGGGAGGGCGTATGAGCAGTTCTTC	CASSTSGRAYEQFF
NA	NA	TRBJ1-4	TRBV27	TGTGCCAGCAGCCTCGGGAGGATGGGCGAAAAACTGTTTTTT	CASSLGRMGEKLFF
NA	TRBD2	TRBJ2-1	TRBV6-6	TGTGCCAGCAGTCGGGGGACTAGCGGGATCAATGAGCAGTTCTTC	CASSRGTSGINEQFF
NA	NA	TRBJ1-1	TRBV5-6	TGTGCCAGCAGCTTTGGGCAGAACACTGAAGCTTTCTTT	CASSFGQNTEAFF
NA	NA	TRBJ1-6	TRBV27	TGTGCCAGCAGTTCGCGATATTCTTCACCCCTCCACTTT	CASSSRYSSPLHF
NA	NA	TRBJ2-5	TRBV7-9	TGTGCCAGCAGCTTAATAGACAGATGGACCCAGTACTTC	CASSLIDRWTQYF
once	TRBD1	TRBJ2-7	TRBV2	TGTGCCAGCACTCAGGACAGGGGGGAAGAGCAGTACTTC	CASTQDRGEEQYF
NA	TRBD1	TRBJ1-4	TRBV18	TGTGCCAGCTCACCACGCGGACCGCAACAGGGGGCAACTAATGAAAAACTGTTTTTT	CASSPRGPQQGATNEKLFF
NA	TRBD1	TRBJ2-5	TRBV20-1	TGCAGTGCTAGTAGGGGGACAGGAAAAGAGACCCAGTACTTC	CSASRGTGKETQYF
NA	TRBD1	TRBJ2-7	TRBV28	TGTGCCAGCAGTTTGGACAGGGTAGGAACCTACGAGCAGTACTTC	CASSLDRVGTYEQYF
NA	NA	TRBJ2-1	TRBV4-1	TGCGCCAGCAGCCAAGGGGGACATTATGAGCAGTTCTTC	CASSQGGHYEQFF
NA	TRBD1	TRBJ2-7	TRBV14	TGTGCCAGCAGCCAACAATGGACAGGGGTACCAGATTTTCGATACTTC	CASSQQWTGVPDFRYF
NA	NA	TRBJ1-2	TRBV6-2/TRBV6-3	TGTGCCAGCAGTTACTCCAGGGGCCCCTATGGCTACACCTTC	CASSYSRGPYGYTF